The following is a T cell receptor (beta chain) sequence with its context. The CDR3 is made up of 15 amino acids. Between the trimmed V and J ends, which lost 4 bases and 4 bases, there was a span of 16 bases. In germline, CDR1 is MDHEN, CDR2 SYDVKM. These data originate in a study of T cell responses to AZD1222 COVID-19 vaccine. Measured with immunoSEQ multiplex PCR; TCRdb has only the in-frame clones, and not every one. The sample has 200,000 to 250,000 clones; around 93% are singletons. This chain links TRBV28 with TRBJ1-2; D may be TRBD1 (6 bases). The receptor was isolated from an adult in good health. The sample here was peripheral blood, taken on day 0 of MenACWY control vaccination. The CDR3 DNA follows: TGTGCCAGCAGTTCACCCGCGGGGGCTCTCTATGGCTACACCTTC. It encodes CASSSPAGALYGYTF.